The source of this TCR beta chain is a study of cytomegalovirus exposure and HLA in healthy donors. CDR3 length equals 18 residues. Germline CDR1 and CDR2: SEHNR and FQNEAQ (reference sequence). 13 Jbeta primers and 60 Vbeta primers were used for the PCR. Clones were sequenced by immunoSEQ multiplex PCR, and TCRdb holds only the in-frame ones, with some missing. The data show a few hundred thousand clones, with 92% seen just once and about 1.7% held by the top ten. Study outcomes and limitations: Highly shared sequence variants in one cluster were likely a sequencing artifact.

A remark on this clone: Its antigen remains unidentified. Its ends do not fully match the called genes, so a read error is possible.

V gene TRBV7-9 combines with J gene TRBJ2-4, with 12 bases that match TRBD2. Sample: PBMCs. The sequence was obtained from a girl aged 2-10 years in good health and CMV-seronegative. The CDR3 region has the DNA TGTTCCAGCAGCTTAGAACTAGCGGGAGGCCTAGCCAAAAACATTCAGTACTTC. Translated: CSSSLELAGGLAKNIQYF.